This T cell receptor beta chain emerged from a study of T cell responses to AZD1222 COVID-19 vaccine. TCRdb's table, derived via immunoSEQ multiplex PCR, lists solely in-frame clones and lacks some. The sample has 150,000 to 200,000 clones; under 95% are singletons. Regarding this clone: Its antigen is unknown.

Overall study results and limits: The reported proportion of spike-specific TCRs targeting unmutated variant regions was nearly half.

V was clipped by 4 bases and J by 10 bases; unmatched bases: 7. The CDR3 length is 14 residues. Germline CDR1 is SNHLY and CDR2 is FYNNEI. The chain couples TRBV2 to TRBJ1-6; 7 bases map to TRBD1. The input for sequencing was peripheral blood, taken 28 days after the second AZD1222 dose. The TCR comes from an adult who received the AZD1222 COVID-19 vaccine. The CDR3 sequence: CASSVEQGDSPLHF. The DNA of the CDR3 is TGTGCCAGCAGTGTAGAGCAGGGGGACTCACCCCTCCACTTT.